This record looks at one TCR beta chain sequence and its context. These data are taken from a study of PD-1 blockade in classical Hodgkin lymphoma. Study overall: Patients were treated with nivolumab at 3 mg/kg, and this was given intravenously every 2 weeks.

All trial patients relapsed after autologous stem cell transplantation. The table came from immunoSEQ multiplex PCR; TCRdb's copy has only in-frame clones and leaves some out. The sample contains some 38,000 clones, over 65% of which appear only once. The CDR3 extends over 13 amino acids. Germline CDR1 SNHLY, CDR2 FYNNEI. V lost 5 bases and J lost 1, with 8 bases in between. This sequence was found in a human donor with classical Hodgkin lymphoma. The V call is TRBV2, the J call TRBJ1-2; no clear D. This specimen was peripheral blood mononuclear cells (PBMCs), taken at baseline. For the CDR3, the DNA is TGTGCCAGCAGTACACACCTTAACTATGGCTACACCTTC. Translated: CASSTHLNYGYTF. The full variable domain, in which reference TRBV2 and TRBJ1-2 provide the parts outside the CDR3, is EPEVTQTPSHQVTQMGQEVILRCVPISNHLYFYWYRQILGQKVEFLVSFYNNEISEKSEIFDDQFSVERPDGSNFTLKIRSTKLEDSAMYFCASSTHLNYGYTFGSGTRLTVV.